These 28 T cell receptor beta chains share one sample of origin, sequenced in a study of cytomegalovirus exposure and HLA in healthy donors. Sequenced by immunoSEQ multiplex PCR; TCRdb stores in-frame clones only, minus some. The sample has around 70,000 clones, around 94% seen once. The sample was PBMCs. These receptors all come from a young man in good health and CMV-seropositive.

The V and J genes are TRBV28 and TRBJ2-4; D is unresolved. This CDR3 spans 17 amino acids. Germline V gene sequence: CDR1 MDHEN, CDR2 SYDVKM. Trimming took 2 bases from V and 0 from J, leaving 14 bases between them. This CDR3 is CASSLPRGSLAKNIQYF. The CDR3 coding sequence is TGTGCCAGCAGTTTACCCCGAGGATCTCTAGCCAAAAACATTCAGTACTTC.

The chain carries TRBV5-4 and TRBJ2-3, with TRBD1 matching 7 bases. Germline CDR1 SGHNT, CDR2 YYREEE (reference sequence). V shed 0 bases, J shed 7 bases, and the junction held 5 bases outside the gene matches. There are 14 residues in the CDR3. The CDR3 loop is CASSLGQGENTQYF. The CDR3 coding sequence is TGTGCCAGCAGCTTGGGACAGGGTGAGAATACGCAGTATTTT. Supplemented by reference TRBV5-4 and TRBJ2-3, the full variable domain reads ETGVTQSPTHLIKTRGQQVTLRCSSQSGHNTVSWYQQALGQGPQFIFQYYREEENGRGNFPPRFSGLQFPNYSSELNVNALELDDSALYLCASSLGQGENTQYFGPGTRLTVL.

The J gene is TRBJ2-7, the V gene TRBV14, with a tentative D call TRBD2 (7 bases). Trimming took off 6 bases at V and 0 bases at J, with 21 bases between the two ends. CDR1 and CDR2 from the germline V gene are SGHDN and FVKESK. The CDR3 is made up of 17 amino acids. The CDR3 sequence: CASSPGPLGGASYEQYF. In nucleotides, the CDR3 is TGTGCCAGCAGTCCCGGCCCTTTGGGGGGGGCCTCCTACGAGCAGTACTTC.

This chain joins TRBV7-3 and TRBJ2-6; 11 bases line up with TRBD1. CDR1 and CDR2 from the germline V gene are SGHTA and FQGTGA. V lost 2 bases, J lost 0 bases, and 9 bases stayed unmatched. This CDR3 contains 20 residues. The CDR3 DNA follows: TGTGCCAGCAGCTTATTCGGGACAGGGGGGTACGGCTCTGGGGCCAACGTCCTGACTTTC. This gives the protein CASSLFGTGGYGSGANVLTF.

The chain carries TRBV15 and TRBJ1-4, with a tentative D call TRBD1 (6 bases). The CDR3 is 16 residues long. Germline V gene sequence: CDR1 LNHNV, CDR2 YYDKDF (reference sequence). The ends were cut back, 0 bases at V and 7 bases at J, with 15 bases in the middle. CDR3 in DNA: TGTGCCACCAGCAGAGATCACGGGGGGCAGGCTGAAAAACTGTTTTTT. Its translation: CATSRDHGGQAEKLFF.

The CDR3 is CASSLLAGALNTGELFF. CDR3 nucleotide sequence: TGTGCCAGCAGCCTTTTAGCGGGGGCCTTGAACACCGGGGAGCTGTTTTTT. The V call is TRBV4-2, the J call TRBJ2-2; 9 nucleotides match TRBD2. Trimming cost V 4 bases and J 1 base; bases outside gene matches: 7. There are 17 residues in the CDR3. The germline CDR1 and CDR2 sequences are LGHNA and YNFKEQ.

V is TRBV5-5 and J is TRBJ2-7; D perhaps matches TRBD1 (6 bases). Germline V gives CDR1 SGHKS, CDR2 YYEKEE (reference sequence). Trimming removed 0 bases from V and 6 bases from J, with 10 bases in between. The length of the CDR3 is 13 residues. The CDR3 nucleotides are TGTGCCAGCAGCTTGGGGCTAGGGGGCGAGCAGTACTTC. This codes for CASSLGLGGEQYF.

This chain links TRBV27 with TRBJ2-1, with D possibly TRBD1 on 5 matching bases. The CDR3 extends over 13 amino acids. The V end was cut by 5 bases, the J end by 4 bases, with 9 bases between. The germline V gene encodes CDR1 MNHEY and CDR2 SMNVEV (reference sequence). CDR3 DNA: TGTGCCAGCAGTCCACGGACATACAATGAGCAGTTCTTC. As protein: CASSPRTYNEQFF.

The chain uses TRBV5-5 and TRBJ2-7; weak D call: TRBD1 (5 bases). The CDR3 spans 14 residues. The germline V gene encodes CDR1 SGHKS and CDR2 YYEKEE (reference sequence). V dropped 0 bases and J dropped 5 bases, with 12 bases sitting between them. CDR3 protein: CASSLGQGSHEQYF. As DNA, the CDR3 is TGTGCCAGCAGCTTGGGTCAGGGTAGCCACGAGCAGTACTTC.

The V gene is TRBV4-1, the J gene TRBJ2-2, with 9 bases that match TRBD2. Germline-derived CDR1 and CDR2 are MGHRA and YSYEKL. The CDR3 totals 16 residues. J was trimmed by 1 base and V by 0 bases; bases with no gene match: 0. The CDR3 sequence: CASSQETSGNTGELFF. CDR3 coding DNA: TGCGCCAGCAGCCAAGAGACTAGCGGGAACACCGGGGAGCTGTTTTTT.

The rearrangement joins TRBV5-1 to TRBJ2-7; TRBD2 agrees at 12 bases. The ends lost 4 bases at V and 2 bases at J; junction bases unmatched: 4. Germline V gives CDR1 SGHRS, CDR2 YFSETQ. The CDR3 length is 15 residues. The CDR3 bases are TGCGCCAGCAGCCCCCGACTAGCGGGAGCCTACGAGCAGTACTTC. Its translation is CASSPRLAGAYEQYF. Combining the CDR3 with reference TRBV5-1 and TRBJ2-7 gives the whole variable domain KAGVTQTPRYLIKTRGQQVTLSCSPISGHRSVSWYQQTPGQGLQFLFEYFSETQRNKGNFPGRFSGRQFSNSRSEMNVSTLELGDSALYLCASSPRLAGAYEQYFGPGTRLTVT.

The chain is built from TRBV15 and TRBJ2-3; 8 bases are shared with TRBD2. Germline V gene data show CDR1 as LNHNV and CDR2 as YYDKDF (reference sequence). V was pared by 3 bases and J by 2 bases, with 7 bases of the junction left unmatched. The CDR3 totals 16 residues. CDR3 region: CATSSASGGPTDTQYF. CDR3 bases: TGTGCCACCAGCAGTGCTTCGGGAGGGCCCACAGATACGCAGTATTTT.

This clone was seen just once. The DNA for the CDR3 is TGCGCCAGCGGGACGGGACAGGGGGCAGGGGAGGAGACCCAGTACTTC. It specifies CASGTGQGAGEETQYF. The chain uses TRBV10-2 and TRBJ2-5; TRBD1 agrees at 12 bases. V lost 8 bases, J lost 5 bases, and 12 bases stayed unmatched. The CDR3 extends over 16 amino acids. CDR1 is WSHSY, CDR2 SAAADI, per germline.

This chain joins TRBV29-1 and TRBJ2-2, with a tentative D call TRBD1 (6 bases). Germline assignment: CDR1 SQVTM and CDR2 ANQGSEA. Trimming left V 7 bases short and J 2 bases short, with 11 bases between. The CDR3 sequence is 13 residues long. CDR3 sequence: CSARQENTGELFF. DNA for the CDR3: TGCAGCGCCCGACAGGAAAACACCGGGGAGCTGTTTTTT.

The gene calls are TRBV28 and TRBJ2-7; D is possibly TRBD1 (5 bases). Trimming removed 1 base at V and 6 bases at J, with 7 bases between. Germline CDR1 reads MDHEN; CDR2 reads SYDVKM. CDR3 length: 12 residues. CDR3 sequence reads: CASSLFQGEQYF. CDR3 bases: TGTGCCAGCAGTTTATTTCAGGGCGAGCAGTACTTC.

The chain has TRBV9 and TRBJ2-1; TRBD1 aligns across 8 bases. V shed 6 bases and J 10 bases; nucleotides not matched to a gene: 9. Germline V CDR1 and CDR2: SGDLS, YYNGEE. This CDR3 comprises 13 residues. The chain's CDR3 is CASIYTGGREQFF. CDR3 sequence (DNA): TGTGCCAGCATCTACACAGGGGGAAGGGAGCAGTTCTTC.

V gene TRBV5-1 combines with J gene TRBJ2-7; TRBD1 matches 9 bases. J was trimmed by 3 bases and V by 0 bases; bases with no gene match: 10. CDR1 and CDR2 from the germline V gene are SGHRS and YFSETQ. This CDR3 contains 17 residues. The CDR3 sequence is CASSLGSDRGAFYEQYF. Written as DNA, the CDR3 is TGCGCCAGCAGCTTGGGGTCGGACAGGGGCGCGTTCTACGAGCAGTACTTC.

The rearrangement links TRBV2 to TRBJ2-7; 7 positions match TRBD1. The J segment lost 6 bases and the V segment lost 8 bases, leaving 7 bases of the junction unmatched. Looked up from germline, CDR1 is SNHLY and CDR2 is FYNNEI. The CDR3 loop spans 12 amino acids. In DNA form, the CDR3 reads TGTGCCAGCGGAACAGGGGAACGCGAGCAGTACTTC. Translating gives CASGTGEREQYF.

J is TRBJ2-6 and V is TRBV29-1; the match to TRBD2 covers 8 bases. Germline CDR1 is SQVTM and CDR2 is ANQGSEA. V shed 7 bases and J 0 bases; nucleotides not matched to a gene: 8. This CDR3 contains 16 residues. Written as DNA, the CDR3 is TGCAGCGCCATGGGACTAGGCAGCTCTGGGGCCAACGTCCTGACTTTC. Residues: CSAMGLGSSGANVLTF.

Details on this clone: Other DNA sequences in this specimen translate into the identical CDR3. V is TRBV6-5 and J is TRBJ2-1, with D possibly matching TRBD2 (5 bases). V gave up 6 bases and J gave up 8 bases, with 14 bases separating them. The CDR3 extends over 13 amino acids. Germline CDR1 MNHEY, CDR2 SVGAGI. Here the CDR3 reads CASSQDSDDEQFF. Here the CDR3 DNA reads TGTGCCAGCAGCCAGGACTCCGACGATGAGCAGTTCTTC.

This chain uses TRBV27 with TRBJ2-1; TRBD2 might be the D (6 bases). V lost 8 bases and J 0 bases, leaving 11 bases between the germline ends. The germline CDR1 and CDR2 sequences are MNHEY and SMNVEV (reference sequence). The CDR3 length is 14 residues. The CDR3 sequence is CASSLRGSYNEQFF. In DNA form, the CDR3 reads TGTGCCAGCTCTTTGCGGGGCTCCTACAATGAGCAGTTCTTC.

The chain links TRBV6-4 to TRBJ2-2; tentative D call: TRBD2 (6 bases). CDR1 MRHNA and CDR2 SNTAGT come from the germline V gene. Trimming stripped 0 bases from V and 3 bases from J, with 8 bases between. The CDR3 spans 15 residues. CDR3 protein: CASSDSGGDTGELFF. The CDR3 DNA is TGTGCCAGCAGTGACTCTGGAGGGGACACCGGGGAGCTGTTTTTT.

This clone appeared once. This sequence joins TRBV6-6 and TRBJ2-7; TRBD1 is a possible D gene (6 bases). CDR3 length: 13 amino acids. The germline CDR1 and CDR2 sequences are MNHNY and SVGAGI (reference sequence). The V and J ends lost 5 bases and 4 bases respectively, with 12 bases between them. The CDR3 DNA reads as TGTGCCAGCAGTGGACAGACCTCATACGAGCAGTACTTC. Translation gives CASSGQTSYEQYF.

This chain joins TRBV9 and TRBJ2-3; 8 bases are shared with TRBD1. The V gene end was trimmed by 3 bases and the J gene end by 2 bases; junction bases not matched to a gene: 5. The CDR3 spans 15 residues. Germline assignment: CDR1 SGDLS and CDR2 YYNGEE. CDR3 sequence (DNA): TGTGCCAGCAGCGATCGGACAGGGAACACAGATACGCAGTATTTT. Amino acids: CASSDRTGNTDTQYF.

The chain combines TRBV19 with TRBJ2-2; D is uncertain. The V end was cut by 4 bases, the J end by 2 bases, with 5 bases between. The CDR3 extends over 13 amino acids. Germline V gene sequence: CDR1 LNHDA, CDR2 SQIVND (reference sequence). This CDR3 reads CASSTGNTGELFF. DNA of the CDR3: TGTGCCAGTAGTACCGGTAACACCGGGGAGCTGTTTTTT.

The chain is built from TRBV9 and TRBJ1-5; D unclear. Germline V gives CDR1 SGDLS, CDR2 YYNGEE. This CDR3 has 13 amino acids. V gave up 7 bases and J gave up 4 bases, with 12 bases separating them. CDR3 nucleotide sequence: TGTGCCAGCGGCCGGGGTGTGAATCAGCCCCAGCATTTT. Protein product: CASGRGVNQPQHF.

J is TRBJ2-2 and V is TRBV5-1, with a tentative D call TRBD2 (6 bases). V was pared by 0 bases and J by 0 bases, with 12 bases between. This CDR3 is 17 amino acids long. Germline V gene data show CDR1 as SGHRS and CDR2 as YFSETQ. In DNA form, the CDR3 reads TGCGCCAGCAGCTTGGGGATTAGCGGCTCGAACACCGGGGAGCTGTTTTTT. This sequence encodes CASSLGISGSNTGELFF.

The CDR3 region is CASSHFTPTGYLRVNEQFF. CDR3 DNA: TGTGCCAGCAGTCACTTCACCCCCACCGGGTATCTCCGAGTCAATGAGCAGTTCTTC. The rearrangement joins TRBV27 to TRBJ2-1; unclear D gene. The V end lost 5 bases, the J end lost 6 bases, and 29 bases lay between the germline ends. The V gene's germline CDR1 is MNHEY and CDR2 SMNVEV (reference sequence). This CDR3 has 19 amino acids.